The rows below give T cell receptor beta chains drawn from one sample of a study of blood T cell repertoires in COVID-19. Produced via immunoSEQ multiplex PCR; TCRdb's table is partial and in-frame only. The sample consists of around 230,000 clones, roughly 89% of them appearing once. Material for sequencing was peripheral blood. These receptors were collected from a man aged 25-45 years who had recovered from COVID-19. CDR3s include the opening cysteine and the closing phenylalanine or tryptophan. The D gene is left open where the match is weak. Rows give clone size only sometimes, using once, few, many, or a class for an expanded clone.

length,D,size,V,J,CDR3,DNA
12,TRBD1,-,TRBV19,TRBJ1-5,CASGQGNQPQHF,TGTGCCAGTGGACAGGGCAATCAGCCCCAGCATTTT
15,TRBD1,-,TRBV6-5,TRBJ1-5,CASSLFGQGNQPQHF,TGTGCCAGCAGTTTGTTCGGACAGGGAAATCAGCCCCAGCATTTT
13,-,-,TRBV19,TRBJ1-4,CASSGKYDEKLFF,TGTGCCAGTTCAGGAAAATATGATGAAAAACTGTTTTTT
19,TRBD1,-,TRBV3-1/TRBV3-2,TRBJ2-7,CASSNTVSSKGQGVYEQYF,TGTGCCAGCAGCAATACGGTTTCATCAAAGGGACAGGGGGTGTACGAGCAGTACTTC
18,TRBD2,-,TRBV27,TRBJ2-3,CASSFVLAGGPRTDTQYF,TGTGCCAGCAGTTTTGTACTAGCGGGGGGGCCGCGCACAGATACGCAGTATTTT
12,-,-,TRBV27,TRBJ2-3,CASSSFEDTQYF,TGTGCCAGCAGTTCCTTTGAGGATACGCAGTATTTT
17,TRBD1,-,TRBV3-1/TRBV3-2,TRBJ1-5,CASSPPGQGRSDLTQHF,TGTGCCAGCAGCCCCCCGGGACAGGGGCGGTCGGATCTAACCCAGCATTTT
13,-,-,TRBV7-2,TRBJ1-1,CASSRDRNTEAFF,TGTGCCAGCAGCCGTGACAGGAACACTGAAGCTTTCTTT
14,TRBD1,-,TRBV7-2,TRBJ1-4,CASSFDREIGKLFF,TGTGCCAGCAGCTTTGACAGGGAAATCGGAAAACTGTTTTTT
13,-,-,TRBV19,TRBJ1-1,CASSSTRDTEAFF,TGTGCCAGTAGTAGTACCAGGGACACTGAAGCTTTCTTT
15,TRBD2,-,TRBV6-5,TRBJ2-5,CASRTSGATRETQYF,TGTGCCTCCCGGACTAGCGGGGCTACAAGGGAGACCCAGTACTTC
14,TRBD1,-,TRBV9,TRBJ1-4,CASSETGWNEKLFF,TGTGCCAGCAGCGAGACAGGGTGGAATGAAAAACTGTTTTTT
12,-,-,TRBV12-3/TRBV12-4,TRBJ1-1,CASSLGLVEAFF,TGTGCCAGCAGTTTAGGATTAGTTGAAGCTTTCTTT
15,-,-,TRBV5-5,TRBJ1-5,CASSLVARGNQPQHF,TGTGCCAGCAGCTTGGTAGCCAGGGGAAATCAGCCCCAGCATTTT
18,TRBD1,-,TRBV10-2,TRBJ2-4,CASSEGGTGYSAKNIQYF,TGCGCCAGCAGTGAGGGAGGGACAGGGTACTCGGCCAAAAACATTCAGTACTTC
14,TRBD1,many,TRBV10-3,TRBJ1-1,CASHEGARITEAFF,TGTGCCTCCCATGAGGGGGCGCGTATCACTGAAGCTTTCTTT
16,-,-,TRBV7-2,TRBJ1-5,CASSLAGGGLNQPQHF,TGTGCCAGCAGCTTAGCAGGGGGGGGGCTGAATCAGCCCCAGCATTTT
14,-,-,TRBV9,TRBJ2-7,CAPPQGNSLNEQYF,TGTGCCCCCCCCCAGGGGAACTCTCTCAACGAGCAGTACTTC
14,-,-,TRBV5-5,TRBJ1-1,CASSFTDLNTEAFF,TGTGCCAGCAGCTTCACAGATCTGAACACTGAAGCTTTCTTT
15,-,once,TRBV7-7,TRBJ2-3,CASSLNTASTDTQYF,TGTGCCAGCAGCTTAAACACAGCTAGCACAGATACGCAGTATTTT
18,-,-,TRBV5-4,TRBJ1-2,CASSLASFLSGDLYGYTF,TGTGCCAGCAGCTTGGCCTCGTTTTTGTCAGGGGACCTCTATGGCTACACCTTC
11,-,-,TRBV29-1,TRBJ1-1,CSVEGDTEAFF,TGCAGCGTTGAAGGAGACACTGAAGCTTTCTTT
15,TRBD1,-,TRBV18,TRBJ2-1,CASSTWDRGGSEQFF,TGTGCCAGCTCGACCTGGGACAGGGGGGGAAGTGAGCAGTTCTTC
17,TRBD2,-,TRBV23-1,TRBJ2-1,CASSQRPGTSRDNEQFF,TGCGCCAGCAGTCAGCGACCCGGGACTAGTCGGGACAATGAGCAGTTCTTC
14,-,-,TRBV7-9,TRBJ2-7,CASSLVDFFYEQYF,TGTGCCAGCAGCTTAGTTGACTTCTTCTACGAGCAGTACTTC
15,-,-,TRBV7-6,TRBJ2-1,CASSRPGLSGLGQFF,TGTGCCAGCAGCCGACCAGGACTATCGGGGCTTGGGCAGTTCTTC
13,-,once,TRBV11-1,TRBJ1-1,CASSLSGSTEAFF,TGTGCCAGCAGCTTATCGGGGAGCACTGAAGCTTTCTTT
13,-,-,TRBV3-1/TRBV3-2,TRBJ2-2,CASSPPLTGELFF,TGTGCCAGCAGCCCTCCACTCACCGGGGAGCTGTTTTTT
15,-,-,TRBV13,TRBJ2-7,CASSPLRGAPHEQYF,TGTGCCAGCAGCCCGCTCCGGGGGGCCCCCCACGAGCAGTACTTC
14,-,-,TRBV6-1,TRBJ2-7,CASSELTAAYEQYF,TGTGCCAGCAGTGAACTGACAGCAGCCTACGAGCAGTACTTC
16,TRBD1,-,TRBV4-1,TRBJ1-2,CASSPGGQGSDYGYTF,TGCGCCAGCAGCCCAGGGGGACAGGGGTCGGACTATGGCTACACCTTC
17,-,-,TRBV14,TRBJ2-5,CASSQDYGGGVGGTQYF,TGTGCCAGCAGCCAAGATTACGGTGGCGGCGTAGGAGGGACCCAGTACTTC
16,TRBD2,-,TRBV5-4,TRBJ2-5,CASSFGLAEIQETQYF,TGTGCCAGCAGCTTCGGACTAGCGGAAATCCAAGAGACCCAGTACTTC
14,-,-,TRBV3-1/TRBV3-2,TRBJ2-7,CASSQEGSSYEQYF,TGTGCCAGCAGCCAAGAGGGGAGCTCCTACGAGCAGTACTTC
14,-,-,TRBV6-5,TRBJ1-1,CASFPGLLNTEAFF,TGTGCCAGCTTTCCAGGGTTGCTGAACACTGAAGCTTTCTTT
13,-,-,TRBV29-1,TRBJ1-2,CSVATGTVYGYTF,TGCAGCGTTGCCACAGGGACCGTTTATGGCTACACCTTC
17,-,-,TRBV25-1,TRBJ1-1,CASSDWDLRGRDTEAFF,TGTGCCAGCAGTGATTGGGACCTCAGGGGTAGGGACACTGAAGCTTTCTTT
15,-,-,TRBV10-3,TRBJ2-7,CAISDLQQGRYEQYF,TGTGCCATCAGTGACCTACAACAGGGGAGGTACGAGCAGTACTTC
14,-,-,TRBV12-5,TRBJ2-7,CASGLATKGGEQYF,TGTGCTAGTGGTTTGGCGACGAAAGGAGGCGAGCAGTACTTC
13,TRBD1,-,TRBV4-2,TRBJ1-4,CASGTGVDEKLFF,TGTGCCAGCGGGACAGGGGTGGATGAAAAACTGTTTTTT
13,-,few,TRBV25-1,TRBJ1-2,CASKSGTDYGYTF,TGTGCCAGCAAGAGTGGGACTGACTATGGCTACACCTTC
14,-,-,TRBV2,TRBJ1-5,CASTAREEVKPQHF,TGTGCCAGCACAGCCAGGGAGGAAGTAAAGCCCCAGCATTTT
14,TRBD1,-,TRBV27,TRBJ2-7,CASSLKGTGYEQYF,TGTGCCAGCAGTTTAAAAGGGACAGGCTACGAGCAGTACTTC
12,-,medium-sized,TRBV24-1,TRBJ1-6,CAARQQNSPLHF,TGTGCCGCCCGACAGCAAAATTCACCCCTCCACTTT